This passage covers 27 T cell receptor beta chains from one sample sequenced in a study of blood T cell repertoires in COVID-19. Assay: immunoSEQ multiplex PCR; the TCRdb copy retains only in-frame clones and omits some. Found here are fewer than 700,000 clones, approximately 88% of them singletons; the top ten hold roughly 8.3%. The sample consisted of peripheral blood. All receptors derive from a woman between 50 and 59 years old with COVID-19, enrolled during active disease.

The V and J genes are TRBV6-5 and TRBJ1-1; unclear D gene. CDR1 and CDR2 from the germline V gene are MNHEY and SVGAGI. The germline V and J ends were trimmed by 2 bases and 5 bases, with 18 bases remaining between them. This CDR3 region has 16 residues. The CDR3 region is CASSYVGEGLWTEAFF. In DNA form, the CDR3 reads TGTGCCAGCAGTTACGTCGGGGAGGGTCTATGGACTGAAGCTTTCTTT.

The chain links TRBV3-1 (or the pseudogene TRBV3-2) to TRBJ1-1; the match to TRBD1 covers 8 bases. Germline V lookup: CDR1 LGHDT, CDR2 YNNKEL (reference sequence). Trimming at V came to 1 base and at J to 2 bases, leaving 6 bases not matched to a gene. The CDR3 consists of 16 residues. The CDR3 nucleotides are TGTGCCAGCAGCCAAGCAGACAGGGGTCAAAACACTGAAGCTTTCTTT. It translates to CASSQADRGQNTEAFF.

The CDR3 DNA reads as TGTGCCAGCGGCCCCGGGACAGAGAACACTGAAGCTTTCTTT. It specifies CASGPGTENTEAFF. J is TRBJ1-1 and V is TRBV27, with 7 positions matching TRBD1. V was pared by 8 bases and J by 1 base, with 7 bases of the junction left unmatched. This CDR3 region has 14 residues. The germline CDR1 and CDR2 sequences are MNHEY and SMNVEV (reference sequence).

The chain joins TRBV9 to TRBJ2-1; D unclear. V lost 4 bases, J lost 7 bases, and 15 bases lay in between. The CDR3 is made up of 14 amino acids. CDR1 and CDR2 from the germline V gene are SGDLS and YYNGEE. CDR3 coding DNA: TGTGCCAGCAGCCTTATCGACTTCTCTAATGAGCAGTTCTTC. Translated, it gives CASSLIDFSNEQFF.

The rearrangement links TRBV12-5 to TRBJ2-7; weak D call: TRBD2 (7 bases). The CDR3 spans 15 residues. V was trimmed by 3 bases and J by 0 bases, leaving 12 bases between them. Germline CDR1 is LGHNT and CDR2 is FRNRAP. The chain's CDR3 is CASGFGGAFSYEQYF. The CDR3 coding sequence is TGTGCTAGTGGTTTTGGGGGGGCTTTCTCCTACGAGCAGTACTTC.

This chain joins TRBV2 and TRBJ1-5, with a weak D call TRBD1 (6 bases). The CDR3 is 13 residues long. Trimming took off 7 bases at V and 7 bases at J, with 14 bases between the two ends. The germline CDR1 and CDR2 sequences are SNHLY and FYNNEI. The CDR3: CASTGTPGQPQHF. For the CDR3, the DNA is TGTGCCAGCACGGGGACACCTGGCCAGCCCCAGCATTTT.

The rearrangement links TRBV11-2 to TRBJ2-7; D is undetermined. The V and J ends lost 3 bases and 3 bases respectively, with 12 bases between them. The germline V gene has CDR1 SGHAT and CDR2 FQNNGV. The CDR3 has 14 amino acids. CDR3 nucleotides: TGTGCCAGCAGCTTCGGTCAGGTAGTCTACGAGCAGTACTTC. It codes for CASSFGQVVYEQYF.

The chain carries TRBV19 and TRBJ2-6; D is uncertain. Trimming took off 7 bases at V and 2 bases at J, with 6 bases between the two ends. Germline lookup yields CDR1 LNHDA and CDR2 SQIVND (reference sequence). This CDR3 contains 13 residues. CDR3 in amino acids: CASISPGANVLTF. In DNA, the CDR3 is TGTGCCAGTATAAGCCCTGGGGCCAACGTCCTGACTTTC.

The chain uses TRBV30 and TRBJ2-1; 7 bases fit TRBD1. CDR3 size: 11 residues. Trimming cost V 5 bases and J 8 bases; bases outside gene matches: 3. Germline loops: CDR1 GTSNPN, CDR2 SVGIG (reference sequence). In DNA form, the CDR3 reads TGTGCCTGGCAGGGGGTCCATGAGCAGTTCTTC. This sequence encodes CAWQGVHEQFF.

The chain carries TRBV7-2 and TRBJ1-3, with TRBD1 matching 7 bases. CDR3 size: 16 residues. The germline V gene has CDR1 SGHTA and CDR2 FQGNSA. J was trimmed by 0 bases and V by 3 bases; bases with no gene match: 5. The chain's CDR3 is CASSFSGQRSGNTIYF. For the CDR3, the DNA is TGTGCCAGCAGCTTTTCGGGACAGCGCTCTGGAAACACCATATATTTT. Filled out from reference TRBV7-2 and TRBJ1-3, the complete variable domain reads GAGVSQSPSNKVTEKGKDVELRCDPISGHTALYWYRQSLGQGLEFLIYFQGNSAPDKSGLPSDRFSAERTGGSVSTLTIQRTQQEDSAVYLCASSFSGQRSGNTIYFGEGSWLTVV.

The gene calls are TRBV2 and TRBJ1-2, with D uncertain. Between the trimmed V and J ends, which lost 0 bases and 6 bases, there was a span of 11 bases. Germline loops: CDR1 SNHLY, CDR2 FYNNEI. This CDR3 has 14 amino acids. CDR3 in amino acids: CASSEARTIHGYTF. The CDR3 DNA reads as TGTGCCAGCAGTGAAGCAAGGACTATCCATGGCTACACCTTC.

This rearrangement joins TRBV6-5 to TRBJ1-1, with D unclear. Trimming removed 7 bases at V and 0 bases at J, with 12 bases between. The germline V gene has CDR1 MNHEY and CDR2 SVGAGI. The CDR3 has 14 amino acids. CDR3 DNA sequence: TGTGCCAGCATGAAAGGAGCTATGAACACTGAAGCTTTCTTT. Its translation is CASMKGAMNTEAFF.

The sample holds a few counts of this clone. The chain is built from TRBV15 and TRBJ2-7, with TRBD2 matching 8 bases. This CDR3 is built from 15 residues. Germline lookup yields CDR1 LNHNV and CDR2 YYDKDF (reference sequence). V lost 0 bases and J lost 5; bases outside the gene matches: 6. CDR3 amino acids: CATSRDRGGSDEQYF. CDR3 sequence (DNA): TGTGCCACCAGCAGAGATCGGGGGGGAAGTGACGAGCAGTACTTC.

The rearrangement uses TRBV10-2 and TRBJ2-1; the D gene is possibly TRBD1 (6 bases). CDR1 is WSHSY and CDR2 is SAAADI in the germline V gene. The V end was cut by 0 bases, the J end by 9 bases, with 18 bases between. The CDR3 consists of 16 residues. The CDR3 protein is CASSESPPGQTIEQFF. The CDR3, as DNA: TGCGCCAGCAGTGAGTCACCCCCTGGACAGACAATTGAGCAGTTCTTC.

The gene calls are TRBV27 and TRBJ1-1, with D maybe TRBD1 (6 bases). The V end was cut by 3 bases, the J end by 8 bases, with 16 bases between. CDR1 is MNHEY, CDR2 SMNVEV, per germline (reference sequence). The CDR3 extends over 14 amino acids. CDR3 in amino acids: CASSFTGEDSEAFF. The CDR3 bases are TGTGCCAGCAGTTTTACAGGAGAGGACAGCGAAGCTTTCTTT.

This chain uses TRBV7-2 with TRBJ2-3, with 11 bases identical to TRBD2. Germline loops: CDR1 SGHTA, CDR2 FQGNSA. V was pared by 5 bases and J by 5 bases, with 12 bases of the junction left unmatched. CDR3 length equals 17 residues. The CDR3 bases are TGTGCCAGCAGCCAGCGGAGGGGAACTAGCGGGAGAGATACGCAGTATTTT. The encoded protein is CASSQRRGTSGRDTQYF.

Regarding this clone: A junction boundary mismatches the germline segment, possibly from a read error. The chain employs TRBV27 and TRBJ1-5; D is undetermined. CDR3 length equals 11 residues. Looked up from germline, CDR1 is MNHEY and CDR2 is SMNVEV (reference sequence). The CDR3 spells CASRPYHPQHF. The CDR3 bases are TGTGCCAGCAGGCCCTATCATCCCCAGCATTTT.

This rearrangement joins TRBV20-1 to TRBJ2-3; 7 bases fit TRBD2. CDR3 length: 15 amino acids. Germline-derived CDR1 and CDR2 are DFQATT and SNEGSKA (reference sequence). J gave up 2 bases and V 3 bases, and 8 bases lay outside the gene matches. Here the CDR3 reads CSASVAGVHTDTQYF. DNA for the CDR3: TGCAGTGCTAGTGTCGCGGGGGTCCACACAGATACGCAGTATTTT.

This chain joins TRBV7-2 and TRBJ1-3; weak D call: TRBD1 (5 bases). Looked up from germline, CDR1 is SGHTA and CDR2 is FQGNSA. The ends were cut back, 4 bases at V and 4 bases at J, with 11 bases in the middle. This CDR3 has 14 residues. The CDR3 reads CASSSEGRGNTIYF. DNA of the CDR3: TGTGCCAGCAGCTCCGAGGGGAGGGGAAACACCATATATTTT.

The chain recombines TRBV6-5 with TRBJ1-2; 10 bases agree with TRBD1. V lost 6 bases, J lost 8 bases, and 6 bases stayed unmatched. The CDR3 sequence is 13 residues long. The germline V gene has CDR1 MNHEY and CDR2 SVGAGI. The CDR3, as DNA: TGTGCCAGCAGGGACAGGGGGGTTCGAGGCTACACCTTC. This encodes CASRDRGVRGYTF.

The genes are TRBV7-2 and TRBJ2-3, with 9 nucleotides matching TRBD2. V dropped 3 bases and J dropped 0; count of bases not matched to a gene: 10. Germline loops: CDR1 SGHTA, CDR2 FQGNSA. The CDR3 consists of 18 residues. For the CDR3, the DNA is TGTGCCAGCAGCTTTCGCGCGGGGGGGGGCACTAGCACAGATACGCAGTATTTT. Translated, it gives CASSFRAGGGTSTDTQYF.

The chain couples TRBV5-1 to TRBJ2-1, with a tentative D call TRBD2 (7 bases). V was clipped by 6 bases and J by 8 bases, with 18 bases between them. This CDR3 spans 14 amino acids. Looked up from germline, CDR1 is SGHRS and CDR2 is YFSETQ. CDR3 amino acids: CASNGGGLMYEQFF. CDR3 nucleotides: TGCGCCAGCAATGGGGGGGGCCTTATGTATGAGCAGTTCTTC. Complete variable domain (other parts from reference TRBV5-1 and TRBJ2-1): KAGVTQTPRYLIKTRGQQVTLSCSPISGHRSVSWYQQTPGQGLQFLFEYFSETQRNKGNFPGRFSGRQFSNSRSEMNVSTLELGDSALYLCASNGGGLMYEQFFGPGTRLTVL.

This rearrangement joins TRBV10-1 to TRBJ2-1, with TRBD1 identical over 8 bases. CDR3 length: 14 residues. The V and J ends lost 2 bases and 4 bases, in that order; junction bases with no gene match: 1. CDR1 WNHNN and CDR2 SYGVQD come from the germline V gene (reference sequence). The CDR3 here is CASSEDRGYNEQFF. The CDR3, as DNA: TGCGCCAGCAGTGAGGACAGGGGATACAATGAGCAGTTCTTC.

The V and J genes are TRBV19 and TRBJ2-6; D may be TRBD1 (6 bases). The CDR3 totals 19 residues. Germline values: CDR1 LNHDA, CDR2 SQIVND (reference sequence). The germline V and J ends were trimmed by 6 bases and 7 bases, with 28 bases remaining between them. The CDR3 loop reads CASRLGVQGRGERANVLTF. The CDR3 DNA follows: TGTGCCAGTAGATTGGGGGTACAGGGAAGGGGCGAGAGAGCCAACGTCCTGACTTTC.

This sequence joins TRBV7-2 and TRBJ1-3, with 8 bases lining up with TRBD1. Germline V gene sequence: CDR1 SGHTA, CDR2 FQGNSA. V dropped 5 bases and J dropped 3; count of bases not matched to a gene: 9. The CDR3 is 16 amino acids. The CDR3 DNA reads as TGTGCCAGCAGCCGGACCGAGACAGGGGTTGGAAACACCATATATTTT. Translation gives CASSRTETGVGNTIYF.

The V gene is TRBV9, the J gene TRBJ2-7; possible D gene TRBD2, 5 bases. From germline, CDR1 is SGDLS and CDR2 YYNGEE. V was trimmed by 0 bases and J by 6 bases, leaving 10 bases between them. This CDR3 has 13 residues. CDR3 sequence (DNA): TGTGCCAGCAGCGTAGGGTCCGAGGGCGAGCAGTACTTC. The encoded protein is CASSVGSEGEQYF.

The rearrangement links TRBV19 to TRBJ2-7; possible D gene TRBD1, 6 bases. Deletions cut 7 bases from V and 0 bases from J, with 13 bases between. The CDR3 has 14 residues. The germline CDR1 and CDR2 sequences are LNHDA and SQIVND (reference sequence). CDR3 DNA sequence: TGTGCCAGTACTCGGACAGCCAGCTCCTACGAGCAGTACTTC. This codes for CASTRTASSYEQYF.